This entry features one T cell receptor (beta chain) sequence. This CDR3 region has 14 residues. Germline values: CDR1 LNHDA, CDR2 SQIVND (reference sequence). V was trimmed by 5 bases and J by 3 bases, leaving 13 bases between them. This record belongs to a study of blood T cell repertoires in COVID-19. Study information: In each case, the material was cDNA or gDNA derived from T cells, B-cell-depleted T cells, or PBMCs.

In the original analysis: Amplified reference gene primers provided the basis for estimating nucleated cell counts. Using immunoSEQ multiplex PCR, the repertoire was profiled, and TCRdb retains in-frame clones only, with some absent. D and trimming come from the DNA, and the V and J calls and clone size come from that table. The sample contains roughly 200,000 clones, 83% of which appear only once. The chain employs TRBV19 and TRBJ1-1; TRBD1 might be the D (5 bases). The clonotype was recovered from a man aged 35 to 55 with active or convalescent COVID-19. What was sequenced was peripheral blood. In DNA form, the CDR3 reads TGTGCCAGTAGTGGGGCCGTCCTGCACACTGAAGCTTTCTTT. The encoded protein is CASSGAVLHTEAFF.